These 16 T cell receptor beta chains originate from one sample sequenced in a study of blood T cell repertoires in COVID-19. Generated by immunoSEQ multiplex PCR, the TCRdb table keeps only in-frame clones and is missing some. The sample shows roughly 200,000 clones, over 75% of them seen only once. What was sequenced was peripheral blood. The origin of the receptors is a man aged 45-60 years who had recovered from COVID-19.

This clone turned up a few times. V and J are TRBV2 and TRBJ1-2; the match to TRBD1 covers 7 bases. After removal of 2 bases from V and 4 bases from J, the junction contained 4 bases not matched to a gene. Germline-derived CDR1 and CDR2 are SNHLY and FYNNEI. The length of the CDR3 is 14 residues. The CDR3 sequence is CASSELGTAYGYTF. CDR3 bases: TGTGCCAGCAGTGAATTAGGGACAGCCTATGGCTACACCTTC.

The chain links TRBV5-1 to TRBJ2-1; 7 bases fit TRBD2. The CDR3 covers 16 residues. V was clipped by 5 bases and J by 0 bases; unmatched bases: 8. In germline, CDR1 is SGHRS, CDR2 YFSETQ. Written as DNA, the CDR3 is TGCGCCAGCAGACTTACAAGCGGGAACTCCTACAATGAGCAGTTCTTC. This translates into CASRLTSGNSYNEQFF.

CDR3 nucleotides: TGTGCCAGCAGTTTGAGTAGAAGTAATTCACCCCTCCACTTT. Amino acids: CASSLSRSNSPLHF. The rearrangement uses TRBV27 and TRBJ1-6; D unresolved. The CDR3 consists of 14 residues. Germline CDR1 MNHEY, CDR2 SMNVEV (reference sequence). With 3 bases removed from V and 6 bases from J, the gap between germline ends came to 9 bases.

The rearrangement joins TRBV6-5 to TRBJ1-5; 7 nucleotides align to TRBD1. V dropped 7 bases and J dropped 0; count of bases not matched to a gene: 6. CDR1 is MNHEY, CDR2 SVGAGI, per germline. CDR3 length: 15 amino acids. The CDR3 spells CASTRGRDSNQPQHF. CDR3 coding DNA: TGTGCCAGCACGAGGGGGCGCGATAGCAATCAGCCCCAGCATTTT.

The CDR3 reads CASSRRGQETQYF. The DNA of the CDR3 is TGTGCCAGCAGCCGCAGGGGCCAAGAGACCCAGTACTTC. The V and J genes are TRBV14 and TRBJ2-5; possibly TRBD1 for D (6 bases). The CDR3 runs 13 residues. The V gene's germline CDR1 is SGHDN and CDR2 FVKESK. V shed 4 bases and J shed 1 base, with 7 bases lying between them.

This rearrangement joins TRBV3-1 (or the pseudogene TRBV3-2) to TRBJ2-7, with TRBD2 matching 10 bases. This CDR3 is built from 16 residues. Per germline, CDR1 LGHDT and CDR2 YNNKEL (reference sequence). Trimming at V came to 2 bases and at J to 5 bases, leaving 9 bases not matched to a gene. CDR3 in amino acids: CASSQKSSGRLHEQYF. The DNA for the CDR3 is TGTGCCAGCAGCCAAAAAAGTAGCGGGAGGCTACACGAGCAGTACTTC.

The V and J genes are TRBV7-2 and TRBJ2-7; 8 nucleotides match TRBD1. Germline-derived CDR1 and CDR2 are SGHTA and FQGNSA. CDR3 length: 14 amino acids. V lost 5 bases, J lost 3 bases, and 6 bases stayed unmatched. For the CDR3, the DNA is TGTGCCAGCAGCCCCCGCGGGACAGGCTACGAGCAGTACTTC. Residues: CASSPRGTGYEQYF.

The chain is built from TRBV15 and TRBJ1-2; 7 bases are shared with TRBD1. Germline assignment: CDR1 LNHNV and CDR2 YYDKDF (reference sequence). The CDR3 extends over 15 amino acids. V was clipped by 6 bases and J by 1 base; unmatched bases: 8. The CDR3, as DNA: TGTGCCACCAGTTGGGGGACAGCTTTTAACTATGGCTACACCTTC. It yields the protein CATSWGTAFNYGYTF.

This clone was counted a few times. The chain uses TRBV13 and TRBJ2-7; the D gene is possibly TRBD2 (7 bases). CDR3 length equals 14 residues. Per germline, CDR1 PRHDT and CDR2 FYEKMQ (reference sequence). Trimming left V 5 bases short and J 6 bases short, with 17 bases between. This CDR3 reads CASSQGLQGGEQYF. The CDR3 DNA reads as TGTGCCAGCAGCCAGGGACTACAGGGCGGCGAGCAGTACTTC.

J is TRBJ2-1 and V is TRBV19, with D maybe TRBD2 (5 bases). The CDR3 sequence is 14 residues long. Per the germline V gene, CDR1 is LNHDA and CDR2 is SQIVND (reference sequence). V gave up 4 bases and J gave up 5 bases, with 12 bases separating them. CDR3 residues: CASSKQAANNEQFF. CDR3 bases: TGTGCCAGTAGTAAGCAAGCGGCGAACAATGAGCAGTTCTTC.

The chain links TRBV7-9 to TRBJ2-3, with 12 bases identical to TRBD2. V trimming: 4 bases; J trimming: 4 bases; junction bases outside the gene matches: 6. Germline assignment: CDR1 SEHNR and CDR2 FQNEAQ (reference sequence). This CDR3 has 16 residues. CDR3 region: CASSSLAGGRADTQYF. CDR3 nucleotide sequence: TGTGCCAGCAGCTCCCTAGCGGGAGGGCGCGCAGATACGCAGTATTTT.

This chain uses TRBV13 with TRBJ2-1, with TRBD1 matching 7 bases. CDR3 length: 15 amino acids. After removal of 7 bases from V and 3 bases from J, the junction contained 9 bases not matched to a gene. Germline V gene sequence: CDR1 PRHDT, CDR2 FYEKMQ (reference sequence). In DNA form, the CDR3 reads TGTGCCAGCACGCGACCGGGACAGTACTACAATGAGCAGTTCTTC. This encodes CASTRPGQYYNEQFF.

V usage is TRBV6-5 and J usage is TRBJ2-7; 9 positions agree with TRBD1. J gave up 8 bases and V 6 bases, and 11 bases lay outside the gene matches. The CDR3 covers 14 residues. Germline CDR1 is MNHEY and CDR2 is SVGAGI. The CDR3, as DNA: TGTGCCAGCAGCATCGGGACAGGGAGTGAAAAGCAGTACTTC. Its translation is CASSIGTGSEKQYF.

The J gene is TRBJ2-7, the V gene TRBV6-2 or TRBV6-3, with a weak D call TRBD1 (5 bases). This CDR3 region has 14 residues. Germline V gives CDR1 MNHEY, CDR2 SVGEGT. V lost 2 bases and J lost 3, with 11 bases in between. The CDR3: CASSYRQSSYEQYF. The CDR3 bases are TGTGCCAGCAGTTACCGACAGTCAAGCTACGAGCAGTACTTC.

The CDR3 bases are TGTGCCAGCAGCCCCAGACAGACGAACTCCTACGAGCAGTACTTC. This sequence encodes CASSPRQTNSYEQYF. This rearrangement joins TRBV7-9 to TRBJ2-7; D is perhaps TRBD1 (5 bases). The CDR3 has 15 residues. Germline V lookup: CDR1 SEHNR, CDR2 FQNEAQ (reference sequence). Trimming pared 5 bases from V and 0 bases from J, leaving 14 bases between.

The chain couples TRBV5-4 to TRBJ2-7, with 9 bases aligning to TRBD2. Germline-derived CDR1 and CDR2 are SGHNT and YYREEE (reference sequence). The ends lost 2 bases at V and 3 bases at J; junction bases unmatched: 12. The CDR3 is 17 residues long. The CDR3 is CASSFQLTSGADYEQYF. The CDR3 DNA reads TGTGCCAGCAGCTTTCAGCTGACTAGCGGAGCAGACTACGAGCAGTACTTC.